This T cell receptor (beta chain) is from a study of memory CD4+ T cells and cytomegalovirus serostatus. This CDR3 contains 17 residues. Germline V gives CDR1 GTSNPN, CDR2 SVGIG (reference sequence). V trimming: 1 base; J trimming: 3 bases; junction bases outside the gene matches: 10. This clone has only a few counts. Sequenced by immunoSEQ multiplex PCR; TCRdb stores in-frame clones only, minus some. The profile shows about 53,000 clones, about 81% of them singletons. The sort gate was single viable CD3+CD4+CD8-CD45RO+ cells for memory CD4+ T cells. The receptor was isolated from an adult in good health and CMV-seronegative. The sample consisted of memory CD4+ T cells from blood. The V gene is TRBV30, the J gene TRBJ1-5; 9 nucleotides match TRBD1. This chain's CDR3 is CAWSGRYRGPDNQPQHF. CDR3 coding DNA: TGTGCCTGGAGTGGGCGCTACAGGGGGCCCGACAATCAGCCCCAGCATTTT.